Presented here are 9 T cell receptor beta chains from one specimen sequenced in a study of T cells in Graves' hyperthyroidism and ophthalmopathy. Regions amplified from RNA transcripts were the TCR beta CDR3 regions. Researchers ran a first-round RT-PCR on the TCR CDR3 using the HTBI primer set. TCRdb recomputed calls from the multiplex PCR reads with MiXCR, one row per CDR3 protein. In the table there are 610,000 or so distinct CDR3 sequences, about 45% of which are singletons. Sequencing was done on a sample of peripheral blood or thyroid tissue (not recorded which). The receptors originated from a woman younger than 30 with Graves' hyperthyroidism.

This rearrangement joins TRBV29-1 to TRBJ1-1, with 7 bases identical to TRBD1. V trimming: 4 bases; J trimming: 5 bases; junction bases outside the gene matches: 10. CDR3 length: 14 residues. Looked up from germline, CDR1 is SQVTM and CDR2 is ANQGSEA. The CDR3 DNA follows: TGCAGCGTTGTCTTAGGGGGCGCCGGGACTGAAGCTTTCTTT. Amino acids: CSVVLGGAGTEAFF.

The gene calls are TRBV29-1 and TRBJ2-2, with D possibly being TRBD1 or TRBD2 (6 bases each). The CDR3 contains 14 residues. V lost 3 bases, J lost 4 bases, and 12 bases lay in between. The germline V gene has CDR1 SQVTM and CDR2 ANQGSEA. CDR3 amino acids: CSVDYEGGTGELFF. CDR3 sequence (DNA): TGCAGCGTTGATTACGAGGGGGGCACCGGGGAGCTGTTTTTT.

In regard to this clonotype: This may be a read error: a much more frequent sequence differs by one nucleotide. This chain joins TRBV6-1 and TRBJ1-6, with D tentatively TRBD1 (5 bases). Germline V gives CDR1 MNHNS, CDR2 SASEGT. The CDR3 totals 15 residues. The CDR3 DNA follows: TGTGCCAGCAGTATTAACGGGGCAGTGAATTCACTCCTCCACTTT. The encoded protein is CASSINGAVNSLLHF.

On this clonotype itself: With a much larger clone just one base away, this may be a read error. J is TRBJ1-4 and V is TRBV5-1, with D tentatively TRBD1 (5 bases). The V end was cut by 0 bases, the J end by 8 bases, with 14 bases between. The length of the CDR3 is 15 residues. The V gene's germline CDR1 is SGHRS and CDR2 YFSETQ. CDR3: CASSLAGALAEKLFF. CDR3 bases: TGCGCCAGCAGCTTGGCCGGGGCCCTGGCGGAAAAACTGTTTTTT.

The J gene is TRBJ2-3, the V gene TRBV24-1, with 14 bases identical to TRBD2. The CDR3 loop spans 17 amino acids. The germline V gene has CDR1 KGHDR and CDR2 SFDVKD. J lost 7 bases, V lost 3 bases, and 8 bases had no gene match. CDR3 bases: TGTGCCACCAGTGATCCATCGGGACTAGCGGGAGATAATACGCAGTATTTT. Residues: CATSDPSGLAGDNTQYF.

The gene calls are TRBV2 and TRBJ2-7; D not resolved. The end of the DNA fits TRBJ2-1 better, so the J call may be wrong. The CDR3 covers 13 residues. CDR1 and CDR2 from the germline V gene are SNHLY and FYNNEI. The CDR3 protein is CASSEALLSEQFF. CDR3 in DNA: TGTGCCAGCAGTGAAGCGCTTCTCAGTGAGCAGTTCTTC.

Note on this clonotype: Being one base from a much bigger clone, this may be a read error. The chain combines TRBV7-2 with TRBJ1-4; tentatively, D is TRBD1 (5 bases). The germline gives CDR1 SGHTA, CDR2 FQGNSA. V lost 11 bases and J lost 3, with 16 bases in between. This CDR3 region has 14 residues. The CDR3 region has the DNA TGTGCCTGCACCTGGGGGTTGGCTAATGAAAAACTGTTTTTT. Translation: CACTWGLANEKLFF.

The J gene is TRBJ2-5, the V gene TRBV24-1, with 14 bases lining up with TRBD2. The V gene's germline CDR1 is KGHDR and CDR2 SFDVKD. This CDR3 has 17 residues. V shed 3 bases, J shed 5 bases, and the junction held 7 bases outside the gene matches. CDR3 DNA: TGTGCCACCAGTGATCGGACTAGCGGGAGGTTCGGTGAGACCCAGTACTTC. This translates into CATSDRTSGRFGETQYF.

A note on this clonotype: A junction end diverges from the germline sequence, so it may reflect a read error. The chain carries TRBV5-6 and TRBJ1-2; D remains ambiguous. CDR1 SGHDT and CDR2 YYEEEE come from the germline V gene. This CDR3 comprises 14 residues. Here the CDR3 reads CASGLAEVGYGYTF. For the CDR3, the DNA is TGTGCCAGCGGCTTGGCGGAAGTCGGCTATGGCTACACCTTC.